This paragraph covers one T cell receptor (beta chain) sequence. Its antigen is unidentified. The data were taken from a study of cytomegalovirus exposure and HLA in healthy donors. There are 14 residues in the CDR3. The germline CDR1 and CDR2 sequences are SGHRS and YFSETQ. V was clipped by 7 bases and J by 4 bases; unmatched bases: 9. Clones were read by immunoSEQ multiplex PCR, and TCRdb kept only the in-frame ones, dropping some. The top ten hold about 4% of the sample, which has around 120,000 clones, 80% to 90% seen once. Findings and limits, study-wide: The study flagged around 160 TCR beta chains as cytomegalovirus-associated.

V gene TRBV5-1 combines with J gene TRBJ1-2, with 8 bases identical to TRBD1. The sequence was obtained from a man younger than 35 in good health and CMV-seropositive. Specimen: PBMCs. CDR3 loop: CASRKGQDPYGYTF. For the CDR3, the DNA is TGCGCCAGCCGAAAGGGACAGGATCCCTATGGCTACACCTTC. The whole variable domain, filled in from reference TRBV5-1 and TRBJ1-2, reads KAGVTQTPRYLIKTRGQQVTLSCSPISGHRSVSWYQQTPGQGLQFLFEYFSETQRNKGNFPGRFSGRQFSNSRSEMNVSTLELGDSALYLCASRKGQDPYGYTFGSGTRLTVV.